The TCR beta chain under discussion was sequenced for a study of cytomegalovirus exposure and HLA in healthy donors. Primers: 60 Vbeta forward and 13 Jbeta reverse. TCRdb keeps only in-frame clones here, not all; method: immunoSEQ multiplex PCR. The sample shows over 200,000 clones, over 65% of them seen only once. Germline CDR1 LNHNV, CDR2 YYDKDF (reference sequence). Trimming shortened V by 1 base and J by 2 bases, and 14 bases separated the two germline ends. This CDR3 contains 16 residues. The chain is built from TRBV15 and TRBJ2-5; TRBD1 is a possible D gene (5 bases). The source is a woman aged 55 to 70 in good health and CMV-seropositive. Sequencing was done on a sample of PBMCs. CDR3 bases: TGTGCCACCAGCAGAGCGAAGACAGTATTACAAGAGACCCAGTACTTC. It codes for CATSRAKTVLQETQYF.